This note documents a single T cell receptor beta chain sequence. The antigen is not known. The record originates from a study of T cells in Graves' hyperthyroidism and ophthalmopathy. RNA transcripts yielded amplified TCR beta CDR3 regions. Carried out on the TCR CDR3, a first-round RT-PCR used the HTBI primer set. One entry per CDR3 protein, called by TCRdb with MiXCR from the multiplex PCR reads. The data hold 490,000 or so distinct CDR3 sequences, with 15% to 20% observed a single time. Between the trimmed V and J ends, which lost 1 base and 8 bases, there was a span of 12 bases. The CDR3 has 13 residues. Per the germline V gene, CDR1 is DFQATT and CDR2 is SNEGSKA (reference sequence). Study conclusions and caveats: A model of 13 V-J features distinguished ophthalmopathy from stable hyperthyroidism.

The chain combines TRBV20-1 with TRBJ2-1; D unclear. The sample was blood. The TCR comes from a man between 35 and 55 years old with Graves' ophthalmopathy. The CDR3 DNA reads TGCAGTGCTAGAGGGGGTCTTCCCCATGAGCAGTTCTTC. Encoded protein: CSARGGLPHEQFF.